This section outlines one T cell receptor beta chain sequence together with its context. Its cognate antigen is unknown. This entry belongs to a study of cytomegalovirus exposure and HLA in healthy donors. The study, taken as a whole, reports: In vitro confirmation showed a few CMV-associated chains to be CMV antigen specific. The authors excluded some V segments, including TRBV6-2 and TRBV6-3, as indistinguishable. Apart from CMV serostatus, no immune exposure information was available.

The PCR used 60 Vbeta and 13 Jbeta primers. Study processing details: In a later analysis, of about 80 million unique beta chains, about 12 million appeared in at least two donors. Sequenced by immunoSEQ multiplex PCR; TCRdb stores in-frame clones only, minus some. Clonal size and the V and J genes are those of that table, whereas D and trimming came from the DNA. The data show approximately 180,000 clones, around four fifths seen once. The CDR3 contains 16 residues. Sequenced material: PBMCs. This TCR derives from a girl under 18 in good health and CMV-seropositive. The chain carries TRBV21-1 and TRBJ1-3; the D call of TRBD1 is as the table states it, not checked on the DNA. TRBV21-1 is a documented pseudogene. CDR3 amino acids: CASSNDRALYENTIYF. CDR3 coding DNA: TGTGCCAGCAGCAACGACAGGGCTTTGTACGAAAACACCATATATTTT.